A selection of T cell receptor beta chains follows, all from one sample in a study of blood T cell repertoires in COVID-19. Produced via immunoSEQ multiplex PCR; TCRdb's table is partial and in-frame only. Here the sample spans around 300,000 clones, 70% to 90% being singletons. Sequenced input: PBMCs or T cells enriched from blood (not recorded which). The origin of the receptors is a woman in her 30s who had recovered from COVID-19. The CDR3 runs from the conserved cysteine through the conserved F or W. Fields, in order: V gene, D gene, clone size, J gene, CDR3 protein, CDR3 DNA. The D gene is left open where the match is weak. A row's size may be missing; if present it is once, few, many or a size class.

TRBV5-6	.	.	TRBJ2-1	CASSFAGKGTYNEQFF	TGTGCCAGCAGCTTTGCGGGTAAAGGGACCTACAATGAGCAGTTCTTC
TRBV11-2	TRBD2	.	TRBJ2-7	CASSYSSGATYEQYF	TGTGCCAGCAGCTACTCTAGCGGGGCCACCTACGAGCAGTACTTC
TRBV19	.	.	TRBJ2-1	CASSIAWLPYNEQFF	TGTGCCAGTAGTATAGCTTGGCTCCCCTACAATGAGCAGTTCTTC
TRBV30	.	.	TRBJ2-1	CASAVLREQFF	TGTGCCTCCGCCGTGCTGAGGGAGCAGTTCTTC
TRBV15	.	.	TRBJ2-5	CATAGQGRETQYF	TGTGCCACCGCAGGTCAGGGTCGGGAGACCCAGTACTTC
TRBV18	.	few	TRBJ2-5	CASSPGGETQYF	TGTGCCAGCTCACCCGGAGGAGAGACCCAGTACTTC
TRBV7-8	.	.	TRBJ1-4	CASSPLRDKKLFF	TGTGCCAGCAGCCCCTTACGGGATAAAAAACTGTTTTTT
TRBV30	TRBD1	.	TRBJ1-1	CAWSVQAGGVSEAFF	TGTGCCTGGAGTGTACAGGCAGGGGGCGTTTCCGAAGCTTTCTTT
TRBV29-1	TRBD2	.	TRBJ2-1	CSVDVLAVNNEQFF	TGCAGCGTTGATGTACTAGCGGTAAACAATGAGCAGTTCTTC
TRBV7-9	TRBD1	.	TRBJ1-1	CASRPLQGERTEAFF	TGTGCCAGCAGACCGCTACAGGGGGAGAGAACTGAAGCTTTCTTT
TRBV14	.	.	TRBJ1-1	CASSQDLGMNTEAFF	TGTGCCAGCAGCCAAGATCTCGGTATGAACACTGAAGCTTTCTTT
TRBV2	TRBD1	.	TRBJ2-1	CASKGTVGDNEQFF	TGTGCCAGCAAGGGGACAGTGGGGGACAATGAGCAGTTCTTC
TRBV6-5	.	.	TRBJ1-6	CASSLGGYNSPLHF	TGTGCCAGCAGCCTAGGGGGCTATAATTCACCCCTCCACTTT
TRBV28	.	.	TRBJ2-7	CASRPRSQPQYF	TGTGCCAGCCGCCCTAGATCGCAACCACAGTACTTC
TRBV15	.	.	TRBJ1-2	CATSRSGFSGYTF	TGTGCCACCAGCAGATCAGGGTTCTCTGGCTACACCTTC
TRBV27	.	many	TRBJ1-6	CASSQVAGYNSPLHF	TGTGCCAGCAGTCAGGTCGCCGGTTATAATTCACCCCTCCACTTT
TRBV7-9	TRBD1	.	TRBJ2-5	CASSSGQEETQYF	TGTGCCAGCAGCTCCGGACAGGAAGAGACCCAGTACTTC
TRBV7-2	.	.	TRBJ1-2	CASSFGRQRGYTF	TGTGCCAGCAGCTTTGGACGGCAGCGGGGCTACACCTTC
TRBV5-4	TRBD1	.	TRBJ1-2	CASSLGQGSGYTF	TGTGCCAGCAGCCTGGGACAGGGTAGTGGCTACACCTTC
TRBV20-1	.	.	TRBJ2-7	CSALDTREQYF	TGCAGTGCCCTGGACACACGCGAGCAGTACTTC
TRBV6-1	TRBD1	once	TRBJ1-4	CASSDLPGQASKMFF	TGTGCCAGCAGTGATCTCCCGGGACAGGCGTCAAAAATGTTTTTT
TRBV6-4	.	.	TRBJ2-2	CASSDTMGRGELFF	TGTGCCAGCAGTGACACGATGGGGCGCGGGGAGCTGTTTTTT
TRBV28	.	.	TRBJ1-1	CASSLGGGSRDTEAFF	TGTGCCAGCAGTTTGGGGGGTGGTAGCAGGGACACTGAAGCTTTCTTT
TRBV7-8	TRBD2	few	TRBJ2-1	CASSPHTSGGFIEQFF	TGTGCCAGCAGCCCCCACACTAGCGGGGGGTTCATTGAGCAGTTCTTC
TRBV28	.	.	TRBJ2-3	CASSLFGPPHTDTQYF	TGTGCCAGCAGTTTGTTTGGGCCTCCCCATACAGATACGCAGTATTTT
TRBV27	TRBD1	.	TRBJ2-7	CASSRTGKTYEQYF	TGTGCCAGCAGCCGGACAGGGAAGACCTACGAGCAGTACTTC
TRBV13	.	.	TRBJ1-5	CASSLGGRVNQPQHF	TGTGCCAGCAGCTTAGGTGGCAGGGTCAATCAGCCCCAGCATTTT
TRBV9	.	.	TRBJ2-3	CASSNYGAGDTQYF	TGTGCCAGCAGCAATTATGGGGCCGGAGATACGCAGTATTTT
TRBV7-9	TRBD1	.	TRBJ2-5	CASSRDSQETQYF	TGTGCCAGCAGCCGGGACAGCCAAGAGACCCAGTACTTC
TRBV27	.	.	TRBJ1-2	CASSLGEEGGYGYTF	TGTGCCAGCAGTTTAGGCGAAGAGGGAGGCTATGGCTACACCTTC
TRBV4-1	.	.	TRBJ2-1	CASSHRTNRNEQFF	TGCGCCAGCAGCCACCGGACTAACCGTAATGAGCAGTTCTTC
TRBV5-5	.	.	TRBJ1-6	CASSSSERGYNSPLHF	TGTGCCAGCAGCTCCTCGGAGAGGGGGTACAATTCACCCCTCCACTTT
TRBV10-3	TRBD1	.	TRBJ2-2	CAIRPGQGAWGASNTGELFF	TGTGCCATCAGGCCGGGACAGGGGGCTTGGGGGGCGTCGAACACCGGGGAGCTGTTTTTT
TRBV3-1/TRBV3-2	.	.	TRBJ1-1	CASSFASGDTEAFF	TGTGCCAGCAGCTTCGCCTCCGGTGACACTGAAGCTTTCTTT
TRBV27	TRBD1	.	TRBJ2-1	CASSLTGTGGSNEQFF	TGTGCCAGCAGTCTAACTGGGACAGGGGGCTCTAATGAGCAGTTCTTC
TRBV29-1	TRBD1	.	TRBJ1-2	CSVGPGQGRLTNYGYTF	TGCAGCGTTGGACCGGGACAGGGCCGCTTGACTAACTATGGCTACACCTTC
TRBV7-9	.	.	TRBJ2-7	CASSLPVSYEQYF	TGTGCCAGCAGCTTACCTGTTTCCTACGAGCAGTACTTC
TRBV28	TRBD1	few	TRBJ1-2	CASSWSGTVYGYTF	TGTGCCAGCAGCTGGTCGGGGACAGTCTATGGCTACACCTTC
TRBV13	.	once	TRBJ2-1	CASSLVGYNEQFF	TGTGCCAGCAGCCTAGTCGGTTACAATGAGCAGTTCTTC
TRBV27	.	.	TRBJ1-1	CASSLVGGLGEAFF	TGTGCCAGCAGTTTAGTTGGGGGCTTGGGTGAAGCTTTCTTT